The 20 T cell receptor beta chains presented below share a single source sample, sequenced in a study of cytomegalovirus exposure and HLA in healthy donors. With 60 Vbeta and 13 Jbeta primers, the PCR was carried out. Data came from immunoSEQ multiplex PCR; TCRdb stores just in-frame clones and leaves some out. The data contain around 120,000 clones, approximately 9.4% of them singletons. The sequenced sample consisted of PBMCs. These receptors all stem from a man under 40 in good health and CMV-seronegative.

The table lists this clone with a few counts. CDR3 in DNA: TGTGCCAGTAGTTGGAGGGGTCGGAGCAATCAGCCCCAGCATTTT. Its translation: CASSWRGRSNQPQHF. V is TRBV19 and J is TRBJ1-5; TRBD1 is a possible D gene (5 bases). V was clipped by 5 bases and J by 1 base, with 12 bases between them. The CDR3 has 15 residues. Germline V gene lookup returns CDR1 LNHDA and CDR2 SQIVND (reference sequence).

V is TRBV19 and J is TRBJ1-1; a weak D match, TRBD1 (5 bases). V was cut by 0 bases and J by 1 base, with 27 bases left in between. Germline V gives CDR1 LNHDA, CDR2 SQIVND (reference sequence). This CDR3 has 21 amino acids. The CDR3 bases are TGTGCCAGTAGTATAGATCTATATGCGGGGCCCCCCAATTTGGGGAACACTGAAGCTTTCTTT. Translated: CASSIDLYAGPPNLGNTEAFF. The variable domain in full, completed from reference TRBV19 and TRBJ1-1, reads DGGITQSPKYLFRKEGQNVTLSCEQNLNHDAMYWYRQDPGQGLRLIYYSQIVNDFQKGDIAEGYSVSREKKESFPLTVTSAQKNPTAFYLCASSIDLYAGPPNLGNTEAFFGQGTRLTVV.

This clone turned up a few times. The chain uses TRBV30 and TRBJ1-3, with D unclear. Germline V gene data show CDR1 as GTSNPN and CDR2 as SVGIG (reference sequence). This CDR3 comprises 14 residues. Trimming took 2 bases from V and 0 from J, leaving 8 bases between them. CDR3 residues: CAWSRVISGNTIYF. The CDR3 nucleotides read TGTGCCTGGAGTCGTGTTATCTCTGGAAACACCATATATTTT.

This clone was counted between two and nine times. The gene calls are TRBV18 and TRBJ2-7; 10 bases are a match to TRBD1. Germline V gives CDR1 KGHSH, CDR2 LQKENI. The CDR3 loop spans 14 amino acids. V gave up 8 bases and J gave up 1 base; unmatched junction bases: 5. The CDR3 nucleotides are TGTGCCAGCCCCGGGACAGGGGTTTCCTACGAGCAGTACTTC. Its translation: CASPGTGVSYEQYF.

The table lists this clone with a few counts. The chain recombines TRBV11-1 with TRBJ2-7; 11 bases map to TRBD1. The germline gives CDR1 SGHAT, CDR2 FQDESV (reference sequence). Trimming cost V 5 bases and J 5 bases; bases outside gene matches: 8. The CDR3 contains 15 residues. The DNA for the CDR3 is TGTGCCAGCAGCCGAGGGACAGGGGGAATCGACGAGCAGTACTTC. It specifies CASSRGTGGIDEQYF.

The rearrangement uses TRBV5-6 and TRBJ2-1, with 7 bases identical to TRBD2. V gave up 2 bases and J gave up 8 bases; unmatched junction bases: 7. The CDR3 runs 14 residues. Germline lookup yields CDR1 SGHDT and CDR2 YYEEEE. CDR3 sequence: CASSLGGSGDEQFF. The CDR3 DNA sequence: TGTGCCAGCAGCTTAGGCGGGAGTGGGGATGAGCAGTTCTTC.

The chain combines TRBV6-4 with TRBJ2-3; 8 bases agree with TRBD2. Looked up from germline, CDR1 is MRHNA and CDR2 is SNTAGT. V was pared by 6 bases and J by 1 base, with 6 bases of the junction left unmatched. This CDR3 region has 15 residues. CDR3 nucleotide sequence: TGTGCCAGCAGCGAAACGACTAGCGGCACAGATACGCAGTATTTT. Encoded protein: CASSETTSGTDTQYF.

Comments on this clone: The CDR3 ends on some other residue instead of the conserved phenylalanine or tryptophan, so this is likely a read error. Because the CDR3's place on the DNA is in doubt, the DNA is left out and the CDR3 is given as listed by TCRdb. The chain couples TRBV7-8 to TRBJ2-7; TRBD1, the table's D call, lacks a check against the DNA. The CDR3 spans 12 residues, counting both ends. Germline CDR1 reads SGHVS; CDR2 reads FQNEAQ. The CDR3 sequence is CASSLERGQFDL.

The chain has TRBV19 and TRBJ1-2; D is undetermined. The CDR3 runs 14 residues. Germline CDR1 LNHDA, CDR2 SQIVND (reference sequence). V lost 3 bases to trimming and J lost 1 base, with 9 bases between them. CDR3 protein: CASSMYNINYGYTF. The CDR3 bases are TGTGCCAGTAGTATGTACAACATTAACTATGGCTACACCTTC.

This clone was seen a few times. The rearrangement joins TRBV28 to TRBJ2-2; 9 nucleotides match TRBD1. V trimming: 5 bases; J trimming: 5 bases; junction bases outside the gene matches: 9. The CDR3 spans 16 residues. The germline V gene encodes CDR1 MDHEN and CDR2 SYDVKM. The CDR3 DNA reads TGTGCCAGCAGTCCCACGGACAGGGGAGGGACCGGGGAGCTGTTTTTT. Translation gives CASSPTDRGGTGELFF.

This chain links TRBV29-1 with TRBJ2-3; 10 bases are shared with TRBD2. The CDR3 has 18 amino acids. J was trimmed by 5 bases and V by 2 bases; bases with no gene match: 16. The V gene's germline CDR1 is SQVTM and CDR2 ANQGSEA. The CDR3 here is CSVETPRSGGVPGDTQYF. DNA of the CDR3: TGCAGCGTTGAAACACCCCGGAGCGGGGGGGTACCCGGAGATACGCAGTATTTT.

This clone was recorded a few times. The rearrangement uses TRBV6-5 and TRBJ2-1; D gene unclear. V lost 2 bases, J lost 0 bases, and 8 bases lay in between. The CDR3 sequence is 15 residues long. Germline-derived CDR1 and CDR2 are MNHEY and SVGAGI. The CDR3 loop reads CASSYTASSYNEQFF. In nucleotides, the CDR3 is TGTGCCAGCAGTTACACTGCAAGCTCCTACAATGAGCAGTTCTTC.

This clone was found a few times. The chain joins TRBV5-6 to TRBJ2-5, with a weak D call TRBD1 (5 bases). This CDR3 contains 12 residues. Per germline, CDR1 SGHDT and CDR2 YYEEEE. V dropped 4 bases and J dropped 5 bases, with 9 bases sitting between them. The CDR3 reads CASSPKGETQYF. The CDR3, as DNA: TGTGCCAGCAGCCCAAAGGGGGAGACCCAGTACTTC.

The J gene is TRBJ2-5, the V gene TRBV6-6; no reliable D call. This CDR3 region has 14 residues. Trimming left V 6 bases short and J 1 base short, with 12 bases between. CDR1 and CDR2 (germline): MNHNY, SVGAGI (reference sequence). CDR3 nucleotides: TGTGCCAGCAGCCAGGTGGGCCCCCAAGAGACCCAGTACTTC. It encodes CASSQVGPQETQYF.

This clone was detected a few times. This chain joins TRBV4-1 and TRBJ2-7; D is ambiguous. V was shortened by 1 base and J by 5 bases, with 12 bases between the two germline ends. The CDR3 is 14 residues long. The germline V gene has CDR1 MGHRA and CDR2 YSYEKL. The CDR3 DNA is TGCGCCAGCAGCCAAGTTTGGGTCCAGGACGAGCAGTACTTC. Translating it yields CASSQVWVQDEQYF.

This clone turned up a few times. The CDR3 protein is CASSRTGEVSYEQYF. The DNA for the CDR3 is TGTGCCAGCAGCCGAACAGGGGAAGTTTCCTACGAGCAGTACTTC. The chain joins TRBV9 to TRBJ2-7; 7 bases match TRBD1. This CDR3 region has 15 residues. Trimming took 4 bases from V and 1 from J; bases not matched to a gene: 8. Germline values: CDR1 SGDLS, CDR2 YYNGEE.

This clone was observed a handful of times. For the CDR3, the DNA is TGTGCCAGTAGCAACCGGGACACGCGAGGATACACTGAAGCTTTCTTT. As protein: CASSNRDTRGYTEAFF. This chain links TRBV19 with TRBJ1-1; tentatively, D is TRBD1 (6 bases). The CDR3 length is 16 residues. From germline, CDR1 is LNHDA and CDR2 SQIVND (reference sequence). Between the trimmed V and J ends, which lost 6 bases and 3 bases, there was a span of 20 bases.

The chain couples TRBV5-1 to TRBJ2-7, with a tentative D call TRBD1 (5 bases). This CDR3 has 15 residues. Germline CDR1 reads SGHRS; CDR2 reads YFSETQ. The V gene lost 3 bases and the J gene lost 5 bases, with 18 bases spanning the gap. CDR3 sequence: CASSSSRQGVDEQYF. DNA for the CDR3: TGCGCCAGCAGCTCCTCCAGGCAGGGTGTCGACGAGCAGTACTTC.

The chain combines TRBV5-1 with TRBJ2-7; 7 bases are shared with TRBD1. Losses at the gene ends were 3 bases for V and 2 bases for J; bases not matched to a gene: 5. Germline V CDR1 and CDR2: SGHRS, YFSETQ. This CDR3 contains 14 residues. This chain's CDR3 is CASSSGTATYEQYF. CDR3 DNA: TGCGCCAGCAGCTCGGGGACAGCGACCTACGAGCAGTACTTC.

This clone was seen a handful of times. V gene TRBV7-9 combines with J gene TRBJ2-3; 10 nucleotides align to TRBD2. The CDR3 loop spans 14 amino acids. The trim removed 5 bases at V and 4 bases at J, leaving 3 bases unmatched. Germline CDR1 is SEHNR and CDR2 is FQNEAQ (reference sequence). The CDR3 coding sequence is TGTGCCAGCAGCCCCGGGACTAGCGCAGATACGCAGTATTTT. Translating it yields CASSPGTSADTQYF.